A single sample gave rise to the 9 T cell receptor beta chains below, sequenced in a study of cytomegalovirus exposure and HLA in healthy donors. Profiling relied on immunoSEQ multiplex PCR, and the TCRdb table lists in-frame clones only, not all of them. The table includes hundreds of thousands of clones, about 90% detected once. Sequenced: PBMCs. Source of these receptors: a woman in her 30s in good health and CMV-seropositive.

This chain links TRBV21-1 with TRBJ2-7; TRBD1 reflects the table's D call only, with no check against the DNA. TRBV21-1 is flagged as a pseudogene. This CDR3 region has 17 residues. CDR3 bases: TGTGCCAGCAGCAAAGGCCACATGGGTGACAGATCCTACGAGCAGTACTTC. Translating gives CASSKGHMGDRSYEQYF.

The V gene is TRBV5-1, the J gene TRBJ2-7; 8 nucleotides align to TRBD2. V gave up 1 base and J gave up 7 bases; unmatched junction bases: 16. This CDR3 region has 17 residues. Germline V gene lookup returns CDR1 SGHRS and CDR2 YFSETQ. As DNA, the CDR3 is TGCGCCAGCAGCTTGCAAACCGGCGGGGTAGCGGGGTATGAGCAGTACTTC. Translating it yields CASSLQTGGVAGYEQYF.

The genes are TRBV29-1 and TRBJ1-2; no reliable D call. CDR3 length: 12 residues. Looked up from germline, CDR1 is SQVTM and CDR2 is ANQGSEA. V was shortened by 0 bases and J by 4 bases, with 6 bases between the two germline ends. The CDR3 loop is CSVEDTVYGYTF. In DNA form, the CDR3 reads TGCAGCGTTGAAGATACAGTCTATGGCTACACCTTC.

The rearrangement uses TRBV10-1 and TRBJ2-1; 7 bases fit TRBD2. Per germline, CDR1 WNHNN and CDR2 SYGVQD (reference sequence). This CDR3 is built from 17 residues. The junction had 5 bases not matched to a gene; V was cut back by 0 bases and J by 0 bases. The CDR3 reads CASSESGGFNSYNEQFF. The CDR3 coding sequence is TGCGCCAGCAGTGAGTCGGGGGGGTTTAACTCCTACAATGAGCAGTTCTTC.

The rearrangement uses TRBV7-8 and TRBJ1-2; D might be TRBD1 (6 bases). Germline V lookup: CDR1 SGHVS, CDR2 FQNEAQ. The CDR3 has 16 residues. Trimming pared 1 base from V and 4 bases from J, leaving 16 bases between. This CDR3 reads CASSLEGTRIAYGYTF. CDR3 coding DNA: TGTGCCAGCAGCTTAGAAGGGACAAGGATCGCCTATGGCTACACCTTC.

The chain employs TRBV6-5 and TRBJ2-1, with 8 bases that match TRBD1. The CDR3 covers 16 residues. The V and J ends lost 0 bases and 5 bases, in that order; junction bases with no gene match: 6. The V gene's germline CDR1 is MNHEY and CDR2 SVGAGI. The CDR3 spells CASSYSTGELNNEQFF. As DNA, the CDR3 is TGTGCCAGCAGTTACTCGACAGGGGAACTGAACAATGAGCAGTTCTTC.

V and J are TRBV5-8 and TRBJ1-5; no clear D. V dropped 9 bases and J dropped 0 bases, with 16 bases sitting between them. The CDR3 is made up of 15 amino acids. Germline loops: CDR1 SGHTS, CDR2 YDEGEE. CDR3 sequence (DNA): TGTGCCACCTCAAACTCCGTTTATAGCAATCAGCCCCAGCATTTT. The encoded protein is CATSNSVYSNQPQHF.

The chain recombines TRBV5-1 with TRBJ2-3; maybe TRBD2 (6 bases). The CDR3 is 15 amino acids. The V end was cut by 3 bases, the J end by 5 bases, with 16 bases between. CDR1 and CDR2 from the germline V gene are SGHRS and YFSETQ. CDR3 in DNA: TGCGCCAGCAGCTACCAAGGGGACTGGCAAGATACGCAGTATTTT. Protein product: CASSYQGDWQDTQYF.

The chain recombines TRBV6-1 with TRBJ1-5; 8 nucleotides agree with TRBD1. CDR1 MNHNS and CDR2 SASEGT come from the germline V gene. Unmatched junction bases numbered 6, after V lost 6 bases and J lost 2 bases. This CDR3 comprises 15 residues. CDR3 in amino acids: CASRPDRGGNQPQHF. The CDR3 DNA follows: TGTGCCAGCAGACCCGACAGGGGTGGCAATCAGCCCCAGCATTTT.